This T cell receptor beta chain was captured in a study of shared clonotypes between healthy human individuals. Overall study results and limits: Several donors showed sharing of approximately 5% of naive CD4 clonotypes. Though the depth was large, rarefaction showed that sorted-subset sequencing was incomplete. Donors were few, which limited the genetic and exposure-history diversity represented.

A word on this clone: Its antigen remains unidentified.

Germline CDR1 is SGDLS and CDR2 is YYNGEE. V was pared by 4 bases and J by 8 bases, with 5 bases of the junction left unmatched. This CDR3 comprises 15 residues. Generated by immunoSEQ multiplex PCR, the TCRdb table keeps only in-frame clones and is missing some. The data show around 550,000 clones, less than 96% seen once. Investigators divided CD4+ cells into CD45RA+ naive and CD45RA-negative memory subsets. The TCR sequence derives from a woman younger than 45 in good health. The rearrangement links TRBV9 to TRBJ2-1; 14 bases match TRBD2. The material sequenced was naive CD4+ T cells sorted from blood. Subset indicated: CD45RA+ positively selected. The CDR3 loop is CASSPGLAGGDEQFF. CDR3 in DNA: TGTGCCAGCAGCCCTGGACTAGCGGGAGGCGATGAGCAGTTCTTC. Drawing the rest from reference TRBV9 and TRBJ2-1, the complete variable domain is DSGVTQTPKHLITATGQRVTLRCSPRSGDLSVYWYQQSLDQGLQFLIQYYNGEERAKGNILERFSAQQFPDLHSELNLSSLELGDSALYFCASSPGLAGGDEQFFGPGTRLTVL.